Listed here are 6 T cell receptor beta chains from one sample, sequenced in a study of response to subunit inactivated influenza vaccine. TCRdb re-analysed the RT-PCR reads in MiXCR, keeping a single row per CDR3 protein. Of approximately 300,000 distinct CDR3 sequences detected, around 22% appear once; the ten largest clones hold around 10%. Sequenced here: PBMCs from blood, sampled about 20 months after vaccination. The receptors derive from a man between 50 and 69 years old who received an inactivated influenza vaccine.

This clonotype was counted between two and nine times. The chain couples TRBV27 to TRBJ2-3; TRBD1 matches 7 bases. The CDR3 extends over 13 amino acids. V shed 5 bases, J shed 6 bases, and the junction held 5 bases outside the gene matches. Germline-derived CDR1 and CDR2 are MNHEY and SMNVEV (reference sequence). Written as DNA, the CDR3 is TGTGCCAGCAGTCCCGACAGGGCTGATACGCAGTATTTT. Amino acid sequence: CASSPDRADTQYF.

This clonotype came up a few times. This chain links TRBV5-1 with TRBJ2-5; D might be TRBD1 or TRBD2, each matching 5 bases. This CDR3 has 18 residues. Per the germline V gene, CDR1 is SGHRS and CDR2 is YFSETQ. V was pared by 3 bases and J by 2 bases, with 23 bases between. The DNA for the CDR3 is TGCGCCAGCAGCTACAAGATACCAGGGAAAACGGGACAAGAGACCCAGTACTTC. It translates to CASSYKIPGKTGQETQYF. The variable domain in full, completed from reference TRBV5-1 and TRBJ2-5, reads KAGVTQTPRYLIKTRGQQVTLSCSPISGHRSVSWYQQTPGQGLQFLFEYFSETQRNKGNFPGRFSGRQFSNSRSEMNVSTLELGDSALYLCASSYKIPGKTGQETQYFGPGTRLLVL.

This clonotype turned up a few times. The V call is TRBV6-2 or TRBV6-3, the J call TRBJ2-5; D is undetermined. From germline, CDR1 is MNHEY and CDR2 SVGEGT. CDR3 length equals 12 residues. Trimming left V 7 bases short and J 3 bases short, with 9 bases between. The CDR3, as DNA: TGTGCCAGCACGAGGACGGAAGAGACCCAGTACTTC. Translating gives CASTRTEETQYF.

In its sample, this clonotype was seen many times. The chain couples TRBV28 to TRBJ1-6, with TRBD1 matching over 9 bases. Germline CDR1 is MDHEN and CDR2 is SYDVKM. J was trimmed by 9 bases and V by 8 bases; bases with no gene match: 11. This CDR3 contains 15 residues. CDR3 sequence (DNA): TGTGCCAGCGGATCAGAGGGGACAGGGAGTTCACCCCTCCACTTT. It specifies CASGSEGTGSSPLHF.

The chain links TRBV4-2 to TRBJ1-1, with 7 bases aligning to TRBD1. V lost 1 base to trimming and J lost 0 bases; unmatched junction nucleotides: 8. Looked up from germline, CDR1 is LGHNA and CDR2 is YNFKEQ. The CDR3 totals 17 residues. CDR3 in amino acids: CASSQVGQFIMNTEAFF. The CDR3 DNA sequence: TGTGCCAGCAGCCAAGTGGGACAGTTTATCATGAACACTGAAGCTTTCTTT.

In this sample, this clonotype turned up a few times. In nucleotides, the CDR3 is TGTGCCAGCAGCTCAACAGCTAACTATGGCTACACCTTC. This translates into CASSSTANYGYTF. The chain is built from TRBV7-6 and TRBJ1-2; D uncertain. V was pared by 4 bases and J by 0 bases, with 6 bases between. This CDR3 contains 13 residues. Germline V gene data show CDR1 as SGHVS and CDR2 as FNYEAQ.